These T cell receptor beta chains were read from a single sample in a study of T cells after yellow fever vaccination. TCRdb independently ran MiXCR on the 5' RACE reads; one entry per CDR3 protein. The repertoire holds just over 250,000 distinct CDR3 sequences, with roughly 5.6% as singletons. The sample in question was CD4+ T cells sorted from PBMCs, obtained on the day of the yellow fever booster vaccination. The receptors here all came from a man between 18 and 35 years old who received the YFV17D yellow fever vaccine. The CDR3 runs from the conserved cysteine through the conserved F or W. A D gene is named only where the DNA matches it firmly. Clone sizes are given selectively: once, few, many, or a class where the clone is expanded.

CDR3aa	CDR3nt	abundance	v_gene	d_gene	j_gene
CASSRLGQMTLDTQYF	TGTGCCAGCAGTCGCCTCGGACAGATGACATTGGATACGCAGTATTTT	-	TRBV28	-	TRBJ2-3
CAGRGQANEKLFF	TGTGCCGGCCGAGGACAGGCTAATGAAAAACTGTTTTTT	few	TRBV2	TRBD1	TRBJ1-4
CASSPSPTDRRNSPLHF	TGCGCCAGCAGCCCCTCCCCCACCGACAGAAGGAATTCACCCCTCCACTTT	few	TRBV4-3	-	TRBJ1-6
CASSFDRRDRHEQFF	TGCGCCAGCAGCTTCGACCGCCGGGACAGACATGAGCAGTTCTTC	-	TRBV5-1	TRBD1	TRBJ2-1
CASSSRPRVETQYF	TGTGCCAGCAGCTCTCGACCCAGGGTCGAGACCCAGTACTTC	many	TRBV7-6	-	TRBJ2-5
CASSAPGTTETQYF	TGTGCCAGCAGCGCCCCCGGGACAACAGAGACCCAGTACTTC	few	TRBV7-8	-	TRBJ2-5
CSATSLERSTDTQYF	TGCAGTGCTACAAGCTTAGAGCGGAGCACAGATACGCAGTATTTT	many	TRBV20-1	-	TRBJ2-3
CASSYQLIVAGGNTGELFF	TGTGCCAGCAGTTACCAGCTAATAGTAGCGGGGGGGAACACCGGGGAGCTGTTTTTT	few	TRBV6-5	TRBD2	TRBJ2-2
CASTRTTSGGSTDTQYF	TGTGCCAGCACCCGAACGACTAGCGGGGGGAGCACAGATACGCAGTATTTT	many	TRBV9	TRBD2	TRBJ2-3
CASSLAGNEETQYF	TGCGCCAGCAGCTTGGCCGGCAACGAAGAGACCCAGTACTTC	many	TRBV5-1	-	TRBJ2-5
CASSTRERHEQFF	TGTGCCAGCAGTACCAGAGAGCGCCATGAGCAGTTCTTC	-	TRBV12-3/TRBV12-4	-	TRBJ2-1
CASAPPGTGYGYTF	TGTGCCAGCGCACCCCCCGGGACAGGCTATGGCTACACCTTC	many	TRBV11-2	TRBD1	TRBJ1-2
CATSGTPYNEQFF	TGTGCCACCAGCGGGACACCTTACAATGAGCAGTTCTTC	few	TRBV24-1	-	TRBJ2-1
CASSYRLETQYF	TGTGCCAGCAGCTACCGGTTGGAGACCCAGTACTTC	-	TRBV7-6	-	TRBJ2-5
CASSPQGAGGYTF	TGTGCCAGCAGCCCACAGGGGGCTGGTGGCTACACCTTC	many	TRBV7-8	TRBD1	TRBJ1-2
CALLASGASYNEQFF	TGTGCCCTGCTGGCGTCGGGGGCCTCCTACAATGAGCAGTTCTTC	-	TRBV28	-	TRBJ2-1
CASSQDRGDTEAFF	TGTGCCAGCAGCCAAGATCGGGGCGACACTGAAGCTTTCTTT	few	TRBV4-2	-	TRBJ1-1
CASRDGRRMNTEAFF	TGTGCCAGCAGGGACGGCCGACGCATGAACACTGAAGCTTTCTTT	-	TRBV6-2/TRBV6-3	-	TRBJ1-1
CASHLGNPKETQYF	TGTGCCAGTCACCTAGGCAACCCAAAAGAGACCCAGTACTTC	many	TRBV7-2	-	TRBJ2-5
CASSSLTGGFWRTEAFF	TGTGCCAGCAGTTCATTGACAGGGGGCTTCTGGAGAACTGAAGCTTTCTTT	-	TRBV6-6	TRBD1	TRBJ1-1
CASSYGITYYGYTF	TGTGCCAGCAGTTACGGCATTACTTACTATGGCTACACCTTC	-	TRBV12-3/TRBV12-4	-	TRBJ1-2
CASSQTGGLSPLHF	TGTGCCAGCAGCCAGACAGGGGGACTTTCACCCCTCCACTTT	few	TRBV14	TRBD1	TRBJ1-6
CASSPDQGRQPQHF	TGCGCCAGCAGCCCCGATCAGGGAAGGCAGCCCCAGCATTTT	many	TRBV5-1	-	TRBJ1-5
CASSLGQGTGELFF	TGCGCCAGCAGCTTAGGCCAGGGGACCGGGGAGCTGTTTTTT	many	TRBV5-1	-	TRBJ2-2
CSVERAPGQPQHF	TGCAGCGTTGAGAGGGCCCCCGGTCAGCCCCAGCATTTT	-	TRBV29-1	-	TRBJ1-5
CASRDTGQTYEQYF	TGCGCCAGCAGAGATACGGGACAGACCTACGAGCAGTACTTC	many	TRBV10-2	TRBD1	TRBJ2-7
CAWSRRPIRYGYTF	TGTGCCTGGAGTCGCCGTCCGATCCGATATGGCTACACCTTC	-	TRBV30	-	TRBJ1-2
CASRRWTSGVSYEQYF	TGTGCCAGCCGCCGGTGGACTAGCGGGGTCTCCTACGAGCAGTACTTC	-	TRBV6-6	TRBD2	TRBJ2-7
CSVASRGLGAGNTIYF	TGCAGCGTTGCCAGCAGGGGGCTTGGCGCTGGAAACACCATATATTTT	many	TRBV29-1	TRBD1	TRBJ1-3
CATCPHLAGGMCEQFF	TGTGCCACCTGCCCCCACCTAGCGGGGGGGATGTGTGAGCAGTTCTTC	few	TRBV6-2/TRBV6-3	TRBD2	TRBJ2-1
CASGRDGNSGANVLTF	TGTGCCAGCGGTAGGGACGGCAACTCTGGGGCCAACGTCCTGACTTTC	-	TRBV7-3	-	TRBJ2-6
CASSSSSRGTDLRF	TGTGCCAGCAGTTCCTCAAGCCGTGGGACCGACCTTCGTTTT	few	TRBV28	-	TRBJ1-3
CASSLAASPQYF	TGTGCCAGCAGCTTAGCGGCGTCCCCCCAGTACTTC	few	TRBV7-2	-	TRBJ2-5
CASRTDYFTEAFF	TGTGCCAGTAGGACAGACTATTTCACTGAAGCTTTCTTT	few	TRBV19	-	TRBJ1-1
CASSLSGGAQYF	TGTGCCAGCAGTTTATCGGGAGGGGCGCAGTATTTT	-	TRBV28	TRBD2	TRBJ2-3
CAAASGTEAFF	TGTGCCGCCGCGTCGGGCACTGAAGCTTTCTTT	many	TRBV10-3	-	TRBJ1-1
CASSQERPGQGSGNTEAFF	TGCGCCAGCAGCCAAGAAAGACCGGGACAGGGCTCGGGAAACACTGAAGCTTTCTTT	many	TRBV4-3	TRBD1	TRBJ1-1
CASSFTRGDEQFF	TGTGCCAGCAGTTTTACGAGGGGGGATGAGCAGTTCTTC	-	TRBV12-3/TRBV12-4	-	TRBJ2-1
CASSQPGTGNRELFF	TGCGCCAGCAGCCAACCCGGGACAGGGAACAGGGAGCTGTTTTTT	few	TRBV4-1	TRBD1	TRBJ2-2
CASSLDSGRRTSEQYF	TGTGCCAGCAGCTTGGATTCGGGGAGACGGACGAGCGAGCAGTACTTC	many	TRBV5-6	-	TRBJ2-7
CASSYSAAGGGPQHF	TGTGCCAGCAGTTACTCGGCGGCAGGGGGGGGGCCCCAGCATTTT	few	TRBV6-6	TRBD1	TRBJ1-5
CASSPGGGHGELFF	TGTGCCAGCAGTCCAGGGGGGGGTCACGGGGAGCTGTTTTTT	few	TRBV12-3/TRBV12-4	-	TRBJ2-2
CASYLRAEDTQYF	TGTGCCAGCTATCTCAGGGCGGAAGATACGCAGTATTTT	many	TRBV27	-	TRBJ2-3
CASSLGQGQTDTQYF	TGTGCCAGCAGCTTAGGACAGGGCCAGACAGATACGCAGTATTTT	-	TRBV7-6	TRBD1	TRBJ2-3
CAWSVKGRGYTF	TGTGCCTGGAGTGTTAAGGGCAGAGGCTACACCTTC	few	TRBV30	-	TRBJ1-2
CASRRQGDAFF	TGTGCCAGCAGGCGACAGGGGGATGCTTTCTTT	-	TRBV6-2/TRBV6-3	TRBD1	TRBJ1-1
CASSFVRENSPLHF	TGTGCCAGCAGCTTTGTACGGGAGAATTCACCCCTCCACTTT	-	TRBV7-2	-	TRBJ1-6
CASSVQGPGELFF	TGCGCCAGCAGCGTCCAGGGGCCGGGGGAGCTGTTTTTT	-	TRBV5-1	-	TRBJ2-2
CASKIGTGTTTDTQYF	TGTGCCAGCAAGATCGGGACAGGCACAACCACAGATACGCAGTATTTT	many	TRBV7-2	TRBD1	TRBJ2-3
CASSFWALSYEQYF	TGTGCCAGCAGCTTTTGGGCCCTCTCCTACGAGCAGTACTTC	many	TRBV7-9	-	TRBJ2-7
CASSLGTREDTQYF	TGCGCCAGCAGCTTGGGGACTCGAGAAGATACGCAGTATTTT	-	TRBV5-1	-	TRBJ2-3
CASSPRPGGYSGANVLTF	TGTGCCAGCAGCCCACGCCCAGGGGGATACTCTGGGGCCAACGTCCTGACTTTC	many	TRBV7-8	TRBD1	TRBJ2-6